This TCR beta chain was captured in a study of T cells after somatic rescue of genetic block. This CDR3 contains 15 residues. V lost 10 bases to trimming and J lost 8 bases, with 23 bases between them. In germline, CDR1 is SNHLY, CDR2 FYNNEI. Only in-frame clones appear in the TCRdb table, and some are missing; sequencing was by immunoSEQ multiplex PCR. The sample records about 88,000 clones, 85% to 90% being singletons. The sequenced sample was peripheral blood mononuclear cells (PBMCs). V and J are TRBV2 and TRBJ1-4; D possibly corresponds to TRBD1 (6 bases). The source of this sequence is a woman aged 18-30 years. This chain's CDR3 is CAIRPGTPNREKLFF. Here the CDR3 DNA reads TGTGCCATCAGACCCGGGACACCTAATAGAGAAAAACTGTTTTTT. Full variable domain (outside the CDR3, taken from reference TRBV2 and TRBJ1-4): EPEVTQTPSHQVTQMGQEVILRCVPISNHLYFYWYRQILGQKVEFLVSFYNNEISEKSEIFDDQFSVERPDGSNFTLKIRSTKLEDSAMYFCAIRPGTPNREKLFFGSGTQLSVL.